What follows are 10 T cell receptor beta chains derived from one specimen sequenced in a study of blood T cell repertoires in COVID-19. Libraries were prepared by immunoSEQ multiplex PCR; TCRdb keeps only in-frame clonotypes and omits some of them. The data show more than 250,000 clones, about 91% seen once. Input material: PBMCs or T cells enriched from blood (not recorded which). The origin of the receptors is a woman in her thirties or forties with acute COVID-19.

The chain employs TRBV20-1 and TRBJ2-7; TRBD1 matches at 9 bases. This CDR3 is 13 amino acids long. In germline, CDR1 is DFQATT, CDR2 SNEGSKA (reference sequence). The V segment lost 3 bases and the J segment 4 bases; nucleotides outside the gene matches: 4. CDR3 bases: TGCAGTGCTAGTGACAGGGGGACGTACGAGCAGTACTTC. Protein product: CSASDRGTYEQYF.

The chain links TRBV4-3 to TRBJ1-4; D is unresolved. This CDR3 has 14 amino acids. The V gene's germline CDR1 is LGHNA and CDR2 YSLEER. Trimming removed 2 bases at V and 8 bases at J, with 12 bases between. In DNA form, the CDR3 reads TGCGCCAGCAGCCAAAGGATCTCGAGGGAAAAACTGTTTTTT. Amino acid sequence: CASSQRISREKLFF.

The chain carries TRBV30 and TRBJ1-2, with 7 bases matching TRBD1. The trim removed 3 bases at V and 5 bases at J, leaving 6 bases unmatched. Germline CDR1 is GTSNPN and CDR2 is SVGIG (reference sequence). The CDR3 consists of 13 residues. CDR3 loop: CAWSFTGAYGYTF. CDR3 in DNA: TGTGCCTGGAGCTTTACAGGGGCATATGGCTACACCTTC.

The V call is TRBV6-5, the J call TRBJ1-2, with 7 bases identical to TRBD1. The CDR3 loop spans 14 amino acids. CDR1 is MNHEY and CDR2 is SVGAGI in the germline V gene. With V trimmed by 8 bases and J by 2 bases, 8 bases remained unmatched. CDR3 bases: TGTGCCAGCCTAAAGACAGGGACAAACTATGGCTACACCTTC. Its translation: CASLKTGTNYGYTF.

The chain employs TRBV18 and TRBJ1-2, with D possibly matching TRBD1 (5 bases). Trimming cost V 1 base and J 3 bases, with 27 bases left between them. CDR1 KGHSH and CDR2 LQKENI come from the germline V gene. There are 20 residues in the CDR3. CDR3 sequence (DNA): TGTGCCAGCTCACCACGAGTGAGATGGGACGGAGGCTGGGGGGACTATGGCTACACCTTC. It encodes CASSPRVRWDGGWGDYGYTF.

This clone has a single count. The chain uses TRBV24-1 and TRBJ2-1; 11 bases match TRBD2. CDR1 and CDR2 (germline): KGHDR, SFDVKD. Losses at the gene ends were 5 bases for V and 7 bases for J; bases not matched to a gene: 0. The CDR3 is 13 amino acids. In DNA form, the CDR3 reads TGTGCCACCAGTGGGACTAGCGGGAATGAGCAGTTCTTC. It yields the protein CATSGTSGNEQFF.

The rearrangement links TRBV30 to TRBJ2-3; D not resolved. The ends were cut back, 2 bases at V and 4 bases at J, with 4 bases in the middle. This CDR3 region has 11 residues. Germline CDR1 and CDR2: GTSNPN and SVGIG (reference sequence). CDR3 region: CAWSPSDTQYF. The CDR3 DNA follows: TGTGCCTGGAGTCCCTCAGATACGCAGTATTTT.

J is TRBJ1-2 and V is TRBV13, with 8 bases that match TRBD1. V was clipped by 5 bases and J by 2 bases; unmatched bases: 4. Germline loops: CDR1 PRHDT, CDR2 FYEKMQ (reference sequence). The CDR3 extends over 14 amino acids. CDR3 residues: CASSVTGANYGYTF. Here the CDR3 DNA reads TGTGCCAGCAGCGTGACAGGGGCAAACTATGGCTACACCTTC.

This clone was observed a single time. In the same sample, other DNA sequences code for this CDR3. The J gene is TRBJ2-5, the V gene TRBV30; D call uncertain. The V gene's germline CDR1 is GTSNPN and CDR2 SVGIG (reference sequence). V dropped 2 bases and J dropped 5 bases, with 9 bases sitting between them. The CDR3 extends over 12 amino acids. The CDR3 spells CAWSPGGETQYF. In DNA, the CDR3 is TGTGCCTGGAGTCCGGGTGGGGAGACCCAGTACTTC.

The V and J genes are TRBV3-1 (or the pseudogene TRBV3-2) and TRBJ2-7; 8 positions match TRBD1. J gave up 5 bases and V 4 bases, and 4 bases lay outside the gene matches. CDR1 and CDR2 (germline): LGHDT, YNNKEL (reference sequence). This CDR3 contains 13 residues. The CDR3 DNA reads TGTGCCAGCAGCCCCCGGACAGGGCACGAGCAGTACTTC. It specifies CASSPRTGHEQYF.